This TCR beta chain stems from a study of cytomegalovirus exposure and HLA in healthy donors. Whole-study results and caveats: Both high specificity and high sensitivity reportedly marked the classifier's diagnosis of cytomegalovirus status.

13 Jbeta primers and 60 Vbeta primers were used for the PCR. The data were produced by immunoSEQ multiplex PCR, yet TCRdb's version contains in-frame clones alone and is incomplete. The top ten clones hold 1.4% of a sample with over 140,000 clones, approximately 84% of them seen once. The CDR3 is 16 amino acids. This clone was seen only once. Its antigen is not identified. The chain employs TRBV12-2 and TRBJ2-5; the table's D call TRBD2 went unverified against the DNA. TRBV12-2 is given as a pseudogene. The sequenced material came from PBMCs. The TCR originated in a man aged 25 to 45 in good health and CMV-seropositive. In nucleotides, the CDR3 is TGTGCAAGTCGCGAAACCTCTAGCGGGAGGCGCGAGACCCAGTACTTC. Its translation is CASRETSSGRRETQYF.